What follows are 22 T cell receptor beta chains derived from one specimen sequenced in a study of blood T cell repertoires in COVID-19. The method was immunoSEQ multiplex PCR; TCRdb's version includes in-frame clones alone and lacks a portion of them. The sample yields roughly 41,000 clones, over 80% seen once. The sequencing sample was made of peripheral blood. These TCRs come from a human donor in a cohort sampled during active COVID-19.

This clone was seen just once. The rearrangement uses TRBV5-6 and TRBJ2-7, with a tentative D call TRBD1 (5 bases). Germline V gene sequence: CDR1 SGHDT, CDR2 YYEEEE. This CDR3 comprises 14 residues. Trimming removed 1 base at V and 3 bases at J, with 11 bases between. Here the CDR3 DNA reads TGTGCCAGCAGCTTGAGGGGCTTCATCTACGAGCAGTACTTC. Translating it yields CASSLRGFIYEQYF.

The rearrangement uses TRBV7-2 and TRBJ1-1; 7 nucleotides align to TRBD1. V was clipped by 1 base and J by 3 bases; unmatched bases: 5. This CDR3 is built from 15 residues. The germline CDR1 and CDR2 sequences are SGHTA and FQGNSA. The CDR3 region is CASSLGYRGYTEAFF. The CDR3 region has the DNA TGTGCCAGCAGCTTAGGCTACAGGGGTTACACTGAAGCTTTCTTT.

The chain combines TRBV20-1 with TRBJ2-7; 12 bases match TRBD2. With 5 bases clipped from V and 2 bases from J, the junction kept 7 bases outside the gene matches. Germline CDR1 is DFQATT and CDR2 is SNEGSKA (reference sequence). This CDR3 has 15 residues. CDR3 sequence reads: CSAGGLAGKTYEQYF. The CDR3 nucleotides are TGCAGTGCTGGTGGACTAGCGGGGAAGACCTACGAGCAGTACTTC.

The chain couples TRBV12-3 or TRBV12-4 to TRBJ1-1, with a possible D match to TRBD1 (5 bases). V dropped 7 bases and J dropped 7 bases, with 16 bases sitting between them. This CDR3 spans 13 amino acids. The CDR3 DNA reads TGTGCCAGCAACCGCAGGGAGGACGGTGAAGCTTTCTTT. Its protein product is CASNRREDGEAFF.

V is TRBV10-2 and J is TRBJ1-1; TRBD1 matches 7 bases. The V segment lost 3 bases and the J segment 5 bases; nucleotides outside the gene matches: 6. The CDR3 has 14 amino acids. CDR1 is WSHSY, CDR2 SAAADI, per germline. The DNA for the CDR3 is TGCGCCAGCAGTGAACAGGGACAGAGAACTGAAGCTTTCTTT. It yields the protein CASSEQGQRTEAFF.

V and J are TRBV19 and TRBJ2-7, with a tentative D call TRBD2 (5 bases). The germline CDR1 and CDR2 sequences are LNHDA and SQIVND (reference sequence). Trimming took off 5 bases at V and 3 bases at J, with 8 bases between the two ends. The CDR3 extends over 12 amino acids. The CDR3 DNA sequence: TGTGCCAGTAGTTCGGGGAACTACGAGCAGTACTTC. As protein: CASSSGNYEQYF.

This clone was counted once. This chain links TRBV7-2 with TRBJ2-7; the D gene is possibly TRBD1 (5 bases). The CDR3 is made up of 13 amino acids. Per germline, CDR1 SGHTA and CDR2 FQGNSA. V gave up 5 bases and J gave up 7 bases, with 15 bases separating them. CDR3 nucleotide sequence: TGTGCCAGCAGCCCACAGGAAGGGCGAGAGCAGTACTTC. This encodes CASSPQEGREQYF.

The CDR3 nucleotides read TGTGCCAGCAGCAATCCTAGCGGGGACACCGGGGAGCTGTTTTTT. Its protein product is CASSNPSGDTGELFF. The V call is TRBV5-4, the J call TRBJ2-2; 9 nucleotides line up with TRBD2. The CDR3 has 15 amino acids. The germline V gene encodes CDR1 SGHNT and CDR2 YYREEE (reference sequence). The V and J ends lost 4 bases and 3 bases, in that order; junction bases with no gene match: 4.

The chain's CDR3 is CASRTGTGLWEQYF. DNA of the CDR3: TGTGCCAGCAGGACCGGGACAGGTCTCTGGGAGCAGTACTTC. The chain has TRBV6-5 and TRBJ2-7; TRBD1 aligns across 8 bases. The CDR3 spans 14 residues. Trimming at V came to 6 bases and at J to 7 bases, leaving 11 bases not matched to a gene. From germline, CDR1 is MNHEY and CDR2 SVGAGI.

The genes are TRBV20-1 and TRBJ2-5; weak D call: TRBD2 (6 bases). The germline gives CDR1 DFQATT, CDR2 SNEGSKA (reference sequence). This CDR3 spans 14 amino acids. V lost 3 bases and J 6 bases, leaving 17 bases between the germline ends. The DNA for the CDR3 is TGCAGTGCTAGTGATAGGGGAGGTGGAAAGACCCAGTACTTC. It codes for CSASDRGGGKTQYF.

V gene TRBV9 combines with J gene TRBJ1-2, with D possibly TRBD1 on 5 matching bases. The CDR3 runs to 14 residues. The germline V gene encodes CDR1 SGDLS and CDR2 YYNGEE. V shed 0 bases and J shed 5 bases, with 11 bases lying between them. CDR3 bases: TGTGCCAGCAGCGTAGGCCAGGGTAGTTATGGCTACACCTTC. Its translation is CASSVGQGSYGYTF.

This sequence joins TRBV11-2 and TRBJ2-7; 7 nucleotides agree with TRBD1. Trimming removed 7 bases from V and 0 bases from J; junction bases left unmatched: 9. The CDR3 is 15 residues long. The germline V gene encodes CDR1 SGHAT and CDR2 FQNNGV. CDR3 bases: TGTGCCAGCAACCCCGAGACAGGGCCCTCCTACGAGCAGTACTTC. It codes for CASNPETGPSYEQYF. The full variable domain, completed using reference TRBV11-2 and TRBJ2-7, is EAGVAQSPRYKIIEKRQSVAFWCNPISGHATLYWYQQILGQGPKLLIQFQNNGVVDDSQLPKDRFSAERLKGVDSTLKIQPAKLEDSAVYLCASNPETGPSYEQYFGPGTRLTVT.

This clone was detected a few times. The rearrangement uses TRBV5-1 and TRBJ2-7, with D possibly TRBD2 on 5 matching bases. CDR1 is SGHRS, CDR2 YFSETQ, per germline. There are 15 residues in the CDR3. Trimming removed 0 bases at V and 6 bases at J, with 16 bases between. CDR3 loop: CASSLVGRGVGEQYF. CDR3 bases: TGCGCCAGCAGCTTGGTCGGCCGGGGAGTGGGCGAGCAGTACTTC.

The V call is TRBV7-9, the J call TRBJ1-3, with 7 bases that match TRBD1. The CDR3 runs to 17 residues. The germline gives CDR1 SEHNR, CDR2 FQNEAQ (reference sequence). Trimming cost V 4 bases and J 0 bases; bases outside gene matches: 9. The CDR3 sequence: CASSSRTGHISGNTIYF. The DNA of the CDR3 is TGTGCCAGCAGCTCCCGGACAGGCCATATCTCTGGAAACACCATATATTTT. The full variable domain, completed using reference TRBV7-9 and TRBJ1-3, is DTGVSQNPRHKITKRGQNVTFRCDPISEHNRLYWYRQTLGQGPEFLTYFQNEAQLEKSRLLSDRFSAERPKGSFSTLEIQRTEQGDSAMYLCASSSRTGHISGNTIYFGEGSWLTVV.

The chain links TRBV28 to TRBJ2-1; 8 bases are shared with TRBD2. The germline gives CDR1 MDHEN, CDR2 SYDVKM. V shed 2 bases, J shed 7 bases, and the junction held 13 bases outside the gene matches. The CDR3 totals 17 residues. The CDR3 loop is CASSLSFGTSEKNEQFF. The CDR3 DNA reads TGTGCCAGCAGTTTAAGCTTCGGGACTAGTGAGAAGAATGAGCAGTTCTTC.

This chain's CDR3 is CASSYNGQPFSYEQYF. CDR3 nucleotide sequence: TGTGCCAGCAGTTACAATGGACAGCCTTTCTCCTACGAGCAGTACTTC. This chain joins TRBV6-6 and TRBJ2-7, with D tentatively TRBD1 (6 bases). This CDR3 has 16 amino acids. V was shortened by 2 bases and J by 0 bases, with 14 bases between the two germline ends. Germline loops: CDR1 MNHNY, CDR2 SVGAGI (reference sequence).

The chain links TRBV28 to TRBJ2-5; TRBD2 matches 7 bases. The germline gives CDR1 MDHEN, CDR2 SYDVKM. This CDR3 spans 19 amino acids. The V gene end was trimmed by 3 bases and the J gene end by 2 bases; junction bases not matched to a gene: 18. CDR3 coding DNA: TGTGCCAGCAGTTTTATGTTTATACTAGCGCACCAACCTCAAGAGACCCAGTACTTC. Encoded protein: CASSFMFILAHQPQETQYF.

V is TRBV28 and J is TRBJ2-7, with 9 bases matching TRBD1. Germline-derived CDR1 and CDR2 are MDHEN and SYDVKM. CDR3 length: 14 residues. Losses at the gene ends were 3 bases for V and 5 bases for J; bases not matched to a gene: 5. CDR3 amino acids: CASSLGQGFDEQYF. In DNA, the CDR3 is TGTGCCAGCAGTTTGGGACAGGGATTTGACGAGCAGTACTTC.

The chain couples TRBV2 to TRBJ1-2; a weak D match, TRBD1 (6 bases). The CDR3 is made up of 15 amino acids. V was trimmed by 2 bases and J by 3 bases, leaving 13 bases between them. Germline CDR1 is SNHLY and CDR2 is FYNNEI. DNA of the CDR3: TGTGCCAGCAGTGAATTGGCAGGGGACGACTATGGCTACACCTTC. This encodes CASSELAGDDYGYTF.

The gene calls are TRBV11-3 and TRBJ2-1; the D gene is possibly TRBD2 (5 bases). V gave up 0 bases and J gave up 1 base, with 13 bases separating them. The CDR3 sequence is 17 residues long. CDR1 and CDR2 from the germline V gene are SGHNT and YENEEA. CDR3 sequence reads: CASSLERRGLSYNEQFF. The CDR3 DNA reads as TGTGCCAGCAGCTTAGAGCGGAGAGGGTTGTCCTACAATGAGCAGTTCTTC.

J is TRBJ2-5 and V is TRBV7-3; D is possibly TRBD1 (6 bases). Germline V lookup: CDR1 SGHTA, CDR2 FQGTGA. With 3 bases removed from V and 4 bases from J, the gap between germline ends came to 15 bases. This CDR3 is built from 15 residues. The DNA of the CDR3 is TGTGCCAGCAGCTTTAGGACAGTTTTTGGAGAGACCCAGTACTTC. This translates into CASSFRTVFGETQYF.

The chain has TRBV6-1 and TRBJ1-4, with 8 bases identical to TRBD1. V was pared by 3 bases and J by 8 bases, with 11 bases of the junction left unmatched. The CDR3 sequence is 16 residues long. The germline V gene has CDR1 MNHNS and CDR2 SASEGT. The CDR3 DNA sequence: TGTGCCAGCAGTGAGCGTAGACAGGGGTCGAGGGAAAAACTGTTTTTT. It is translated as CASSERRQGSREKLFF.